This entry describes one T cell receptor beta chain. What it recognizes is unknown. At the DNA level, this CDR3 is encoded by other sequences in the same sample as well. These data originate in a study of cytomegalovirus exposure and HLA in healthy donors. The germline CDR1 and CDR2 sequences are SGHAT and FQNNGV. Trimming removed 4 bases at V and 2 bases at J, with 8 bases between. The CDR3 contains 13 residues. The PCR contained 60 Vbeta and 13 Jbeta primers. Method: immunoSEQ multiplex PCR; TCRdb's copy keeps in-frame clones and lacks some. The sample has around 210,000 clones, around 83% seen once. Study findings and constraints: Follow-up analysis seemed to connect common viral pathogens with several of the most significant clusters identified.

Sequencing used PBMCs. The V gene is TRBV11-2, the J gene TRBJ1-1; possible D gene TRBD1, 5 bases. The TCR comes from a woman aged 40 to 55 in good health and CMV-seronegative. The chain's CDR3 is CASSSDRNTEAFF. CDR3 DNA sequence: TGTGCCAGCAGCTCCGACAGAAACACTGAAGCTTTCTTT.